This TCR beta chain emerged from a study of T cell responses to AZD1222 COVID-19 vaccine. General study points: Following two doses of AZD1222, Spike-specific TCR breadth and depth rose. Baseline testing showed seropositivity in only six or seven AZD1222 recipients.

This clone was seen only once. What it recognizes is unknown. This CDR3 is built from 15 residues. The ends were cut back, 0 bases at V and 6 bases at J, with 16 bases in the middle. Germline CDR1 is SGHNT and CDR2 is YYREEE (reference sequence). TCRdb keeps only in-frame clones here, not all; method: immunoSEQ multiplex PCR. The sample lists 200,000 to 300,000 clones, more than 85% seen once, with roughly 0.51% in the top ten. The specimen was peripheral blood, collected on day 0 of AZD1222 vaccination. J is TRBJ2-7 and V is TRBV5-4; D remains ambiguous. The sequence was collected from an adult in good health. CDR3 protein: CASSLAAIPPGEQYF. The CDR3 DNA is TGTGCCAGCAGCTTGGCCGCGATCCCTCCTGGCGAGCAGTACTTC.